This is a list of T cell receptor beta chains from one sample in a study of cytomegalovirus exposure and HLA in healthy donors. The repertoire was sequenced with immunoSEQ multiplex PCR; TCRdb's copy has only in-frame clones and lacks some. The sample lists 150,000 to 200,000 clones; roughly 84% were seen once. Sequenced input: PBMCs. The receptors were gathered from a woman between 18 and 29 years old in good health and CMV-seronegative. CDR3s include the opening cysteine and the closing phenylalanine or tryptophan. D genes are given only for firm matches. Size is stated for part of the rows, as once, few or many counts, or as a class when the clone is expanded.

>NA|TRBJ1-2|TRBV5-4|few
CASSLDPLGYTF
TGTGCCAGCAGCTTGGATCCTTTAGGCTACACCTTC
>NA|TRBJ1-2|TRBV6-4|NA
CASSPKNQGLRTNYGYTF
TGTGCCAGCAGTCCTAAAAATCAGGGGTTGAGGACTAACTATGGCTACACCTTC
>TRBD2|TRBJ2-1|TRBV18|NA
CASSPRTSGGAPSSYNEQFF
TGTGCCAGCTCACCAAGGACTAGCGGGGGCGCCCCCAGCTCCTACAATGAGCAGTTCTTC
>TRBD2|TRBJ2-3|TRBV2|few
CASSEKAGGPNTQYF
TGTGCCAGCAGTGAGAAGGCGGGGGGGCCAAATACGCAGTATTTT
>NA|TRBJ1-2|TRBV7-9|NA
CASSLLLRGYGYTF
TGTGCCAGCAGCTTACTACTAAGGGGGTATGGCTACACCTTC
>NA|TRBJ1-2|TRBV7-8|once
CASSLELEVYGYTF
TGTGCCAGCAGCTTAGAGCTTGAGGTGTATGGCTACACCTTC
>NA|TRBJ1-3|TRBV19|NA
CASSARGSSGNTIYF
TGTGCCAGTAGTGCGAGAGGGAGCTCTGGAAACACCATATATTTT
>TRBD1|TRBJ2-7|TRBV19|few
CASSMGQGSYEQYF
TGTGCCAGTAGTATGGGACAGGGATCCTACGAGCAGTACTTC
>NA|TRBJ1-5|TRBV30|NA
CAWSVDSRSNQPQHF
TGTGCCTGGAGCGTTGACAGTCGCAGCAATCAGCCCCAGCATTTT
>NA|TRBJ2-5|TRBV9|few
CASSVGEVETQYF
TGTGCCAGCAGCGTAGGCGAGGTAGAGACCCAGTACTTC
>TRBD1|TRBJ1-6|TRBV30|NA
CAWSAGRRGSRRVSPLHF
TGTGCCTGGAGCGCGGGGCGCAGGGGGTCAAGGCGAGTTTCACCCCTCCACTTT
>NA|TRBJ1-2|TRBV5-4|NA
CASNVGLTGLIGYTF
TGTGCCAGCAACGTCGGGTTGACAGGTTTGATCGGCTACACCTTC
>TRBD2|TRBJ2-5|TRBV5-1|NA
CASSLTSGVAETQYF
TGCGCCAGCAGCTTGACTAGCGGGGTCGCGGAGACCCAGTACTTC
>NA|TRBJ2-5|TRBV28|NA
CASSRPQGGETQYF
TGTGCCAGCAGCCGACCCCAGGGTGGAGAGACCCAGTACTTC
>TRBD2|TRBJ2-1|TRBV7-9|NA
CASSLAETYNEQFF
TGTGCCAGCAGCCTAGCGGAGACCTACAATGAGCAGTTCTTC
>TRBD1|TRBJ1-5|TRBV9|NA
CASSITGVCNLQPQHF
TGTGCCAGCAGCATCACAGGGGTTTGCAATTTACAGCCCCAGCATTTT
>TRBD1|TRBJ1-2|TRBV27|NA
CASTSGTGVRYGYTF
TGTGCCAGCACGTCCGGGACAGGGGTTCGTTATGGCTACACCTTC
>NA|TRBJ2-7|TRBV9|NA
CASSVAAMVLSSYEQYF
TGTGCCAGCAGCGTAGCTGCTATGGTGTTATCCTCCTACGAGCAGTACTTC
>NA|TRBJ2-3|TRBV7-8|few
CASSLPQGVADTQYF
TGTGCCAGCAGCTTACCACAGGGTGTTGCAGATACGCAGTATTTT
>TRBD1|TRBJ1-4|TRBV2|NA
CASSLLTGFNEKLFF
TGTGCCAGCAGCCTACTGACAGGGTTCAATGAAAAACTGTTTTTT
>NA|TRBJ1-6|TRBV28|NA
CASSFGGSYNSPLHF
TGTGCCAGCAGTTTCGGGGGCTCCTATAATTCACCCCTCCACTTT
>NA|TRBJ2-5|TRBV18|NA
CASSPLGNQETQYF
TGTGCCAGCTCACCACTCGGGAACCAAGAGACCCAGTACTTC
>NA|TRBJ2-5|TRBV9|once
CASSVEGRRPETQYF
TGTGCCAGCAGCGTAGAGGGGAGGAGGCCAGAGACCCAGTACTTC
>TRBD2|TRBJ2-5|TRBV7-9|NA
CASSLTSGGLETQYF
TGTGCCAGCAGCTTGACTAGCGGGGGCTTGGAGACCCAGTACTTC
>NA|TRBJ1-1|TRBV6-5|NA
CASSYYPDGGSPEAFF
TGTGCCAGCAGTTACTATCCCGACGGCGGGTCCCCTGAAGCTTTCTTT
>NA|TRBJ1-2|TRBV27|NA
CASSLSGGDGYTF
TGTGCCAGCAGTTTATCGGGGGGTGATGGCTACACCTTC
>TRBD1|TRBJ2-7|TRBV18|few
CASSPDRGTDEQYF
TGTGCCAGCTCACCCGACAGGGGGACGGACGAGCAGTACTTC